Listed below are T cell receptor beta chains from one sample, sequenced in a study of OX40 agonist ivuxolimab in advanced cancers. TCRdb's table, derived via immunoSEQ multiplex PCR, lists solely in-frame clones and lacks some. This sample yields tens of thousands of clones, of which around nine tenths are seen a single time; 2.5% to 3% belongs to the top ten. The source was CD4+ or CD8+ T cells sorted from blood, collected in a trial of the OX40 agonist ivuxolimab. The receptors shown here come from an adult with an advanced solid tumor such as melanoma, head and neck, liver or kidney cancer. CDR3s include the opening cysteine and the closing phenylalanine or tryptophan. D genes are given only for firm matches. Not all rows give a size; the values are once, few, many and, for expanded clones, a class.

v_gene,d_gene,j_gene,abundance,CDR3nt,CDR3aa
TRBV5-8,-,TRBJ2-1,-,TGTGCCAGCAGGCCCACACTAGTGAATGAGCAGTTCTTC,CASRPTLVNEQFF
TRBV9,TRBD2,TRBJ2-3,-,TGTGCCAGCAGCATTTTAGCGGGGAGCACAGATACGCAGTATTTT,CASSILAGSTDTQYF
TRBV9,-,TRBJ1-1,-,TGTGCCAGCAGTCCGACTGGGAGGGACACTGAAGCTTTCTTT,CASSPTGRDTEAFF
TRBV27,-,TRBJ1-6,-,TGTGCCAGCTGTGCGCGGGGCTCCTATAATTCACCCCTCCACTTT,CASCARGSYNSPLHF
TRBV4-1,TRBD2,TRBJ2-1,-,TGCGCCAGCAGCAAAGGACTAGCGGGAGGGCCTAGCAATGAGCAGTTCTTC,CASSKGLAGGPSNEQFF
TRBV10-3,-,TRBJ1-4,medium-sized,TGTGCCATCAGTGATTCGGGAACCCTGGGGGAAAAACTGTTTTTT,CAISDSGTLGEKLFF
TRBV6-1,-,TRBJ2-7,-,TGTGCCAGCAGTGAAAGCGCCTCCTACGAGCAGTACTTC,CASSESASYEQYF
TRBV10-3,TRBD2,TRBJ2-1,-,TGTGCCATCAGTGACCTTCGCGGGAGAACCTACAATGAGCAGTTCTTC,CAISDLRGRTYNEQFF
TRBV28,TRBD1,TRBJ1-2,once,TGTGCCATACCGGGACAGGGGGCCGATGGCTACACCTTC,CAIPGQGADGYTF
TRBV11-2,TRBD2,TRBJ2-2,-,TGTGCCAGCAGACGGACTGGGAGGGAAACCGGGGAGCTGTTTTTT,CASRRTGRETGELFF
TRBV4-1,-,TRBJ1-2,-,TGCGCCAGCAGCCAAGATTCCGAAATTTATGGCTACACCTTC,CASSQDSEIYGYTF
TRBV9,TRBD1,TRBJ2-7,-,TGTGCCAGCAGCCCCCGGGGACAGGTCGCCCACGAGCAGTACTTC,CASSPRGQVAHEQYF
TRBV29-1,-,TRBJ1-2,-,TGCAGCGTTGGTGCTGGGCTTGGCTACACCTTC,CSVGAGLGYTF
TRBV5-1,TRBD2,TRBJ2-1,-,TGCGCCAGCAGCTTAATACCGGGACTAGCGGGAGTCCGAAGCTCCTACAATGAGCAGTTCTTC,CASSLIPGLAGVRSSYNEQFF
TRBV7-8,-,TRBJ2-7,-,TGTGCCAGCAGCTCAGGAATTGGGGACGGAGCCTACGAGCAGTACTTC,CASSSGIGDGAYEQYF
TRBV28,TRBD2,TRBJ2-7,-,TGTGCCAGCAGTAGCCCAAGCGGGGGGATCTACGAGCAGTACTTC,CASSSPSGGIYEQYF
TRBV19,TRBD2,TRBJ2-1,-,TGTGCCAGTAGGCGACCTAGCGGGAGAAATGGTGAGCAGTTCTTC,CASRRPSGRNGEQFF
TRBV2,-,TRBJ1-5,-,TGTGCCACCTCCCCGGGGTATAGCAATCAGCCCCAGCATTTT,CATSPGYSNQPQHF
TRBV18,-,TRBJ2-5,-,TGTGCCAGCTCTGGGCGCGAGGAAGAGACCCAGTACTTC,CASSGREEETQYF
TRBV6-1,-,TRBJ2-1,-,TGTGCCAGCAAGGGACGAGTGCCCGATGAGCAGTTCTTC,CASKGRVPDEQFF
TRBV7-9,-,TRBJ2-2,-,TGTGCCAGCAGCTTAGACCTGGGGTACACCGGGGAGCTGTTTTTT,CASSLDLGYTGELFF
TRBV5-1,-,TRBJ2-3,-,TGCGCCAGCAGCTTGGAAGCTCCAGGCACAGATACGCAGTATTTT,CASSLEAPGTDTQYF
TRBV20-1,TRBD1,TRBJ2-7,once,TGCAGTGCGGACAGGGTGGGGGAGCAGTACTTC,CSADRVGEQYF
TRBV5-8,TRBD2,TRBJ2-7,-,TGTGCCAGCAGCTCTGGGGGGGGGAACGAGCAGTACTTC,CASSSGGGNEQYF
TRBV10-3,TRBD2,TRBJ2-3,-,TGTGCCATCAGTGGGACTAGCGGGGGTCGAACCTCTAGCACAGATACGCAGTATTTT,CAISGTSGGRTSSTDTQYF
TRBV27,-,TRBJ1-2,-,TGTGCCAGCAGTTTATCAGGGGAAGCTAACTATGGCTACACCTTC,CASSLSGEANYGYTF
TRBV2,-,TRBJ2-2,-,TGTGCCAGCAACCGGGAACCAACCGGGGAGCTGTTTTTT,CASNREPTGELFF
TRBV7-2,TRBD1,TRBJ1-5,-,TGTGCCAGCAGCCGGGACAGGTTCGATCAGCCCCAGCATTTT,CASSRDRFDQPQHF
TRBV28,-,TRBJ1-1,-,TGTGCCAGCCAAGTCGGCGGGGGTTACATGGCTGAAGCTTTCTTT,CASQVGGGYMAEAFF
TRBV5-4,TRBD1,TRBJ1-2,-,TGTGCCAGCAGAAAACAGGGGGCGGGCTATGGCTACACCTTC,CASRKQGAGYGYTF
TRBV6-5,TRBD1,TRBJ1-3,-,TGTGCCAGCAGAGAGGACAGGGTCCTTGGAAACACCATATATTTT,CASREDRVLGNTIYF
TRBV5-1,TRBD1,TRBJ2-3,-,TGCGCCAGCAGCTCTGGACAGGGCCCCACAGATACGCAGTATTTT,CASSSGQGPTDTQYF
TRBV6-5,TRBD1,TRBJ2-5,-,TGTGCCAGCAGCCGCCTAGGACAGGTTCAAGAGACCCAGTACTTC,CASSRLGQVQETQYF
TRBV11-3,-,TRBJ2-1,-,TGTGCCAGCAGCTTCGAAACGGGGAATGAGCAGTTCTTC,CASSFETGNEQFF
TRBV6-5,-,TRBJ1-4,-,TGTGCCAGCAGTCTCCATCGGGGCAGGGATGAAAAACTGTTTTTT,CASSLHRGRDEKLFF
TRBV9,-,TRBJ2-7,-,TGTGCCAGCAGCGCCTCGCAGGGGGGTGTCGAGCAGTACTTC,CASSASQGGVEQYF
TRBV5-4,TRBD2,TRBJ2-4,-,TGTGCCAGCAGCTTGAAGGGCGGGGGGGCCCCAAACATTCAGTACTTC,CASSLKGGGAPNIQYF
TRBV28,-,TRBJ2-7,once,TGTGCCAGCCGCTCTGCCTTGGCGGGGCAGTACTTC,CASRSALAGQYF
TRBV19,-,TRBJ2-3,-,TGTGCCAGTAGTCATCCTACCACAGATACGCAGTATTTT,CASSHPTTDTQYF
TRBV7-8,-,TRBJ1-1,few,TGTGCCAGCAGCGGTGGGGACCCCGGCGCGGCCACTGAAGCTTTCTTT,CASSGGDPGAATEAFF
TRBV6-6,-,TRBJ1-5,-,TGTGCCAGCAGCCCCCGCTCGGGGGCCGGACAGCCCCAGCATTTT,CASSPRSGAGQPQHF
TRBV2,-,TRBJ2-3,-,TGTGCCAGCAGTGAAGGAAACATGGGGGCTACAGATACGCAGTATTTT,CASSEGNMGATDTQYF
TRBV19,TRBD2,TRBJ2-3,-,TGTGCCAGTAGTAGAGCGGGGGCCTCCGAACGTACGCAGTATTTT,CASSRAGASERTQYF
TRBV28,-,TRBJ1-6,-,TGTGCCAGCAGCTCGTCCTATAATTCACCCCTCCACTTT,CASSSSYNSPLHF
TRBV5-1,-,TRBJ2-3,once,TGCGCCAGCAGCTCCAGGGGAGGGGGCACAGATACGCAGTATTTT,CASSSRGGGTDTQYF
TRBV2,-,TRBJ2-3,-,TGTGCCAGCAGCCCCGGACGGAGCCCGATTCACACAGATACGCAGTATTTT,CASSPGRSPIHTDTQYF
TRBV5-1,-,TRBJ1-5,-,TGCGCCAGCAGCTTAGACGGAAGGGGACAGCCCCAGCATTTT,CASSLDGRGQPQHF
TRBV30,TRBD2,TRBJ2-7,-,TGTGCCTGGGGACTAGCGGGGGCCTACGAGCAGTACTTC,CAWGLAGAYEQYF